Below, 5 T cell receptor beta chains from the same sample are listed, as sequenced in a study of T-cell reconstitution after alpha-beta-depleted transplantation in children. Unique molecular identifiers tagged the TCRbeta library. Using its own MiXCR run on the PCR reads, TCRdb lists one record per CDR3 protein. The sample comprises about 980,000 distinct CDR3 sequences, roughly 31% of which are singletons, and under 30% rests with the top ten. Here the sequenced sample was PBMCs, mostly from graft donor cells, taken 360 days after TCRalphabeta/CD19-depleted stem cell transplant. The receptor set was obtained from a boy younger than two who had a stem cell transplant for SCID, so the T cells may come from the graft donor.

The chain has TRBV21-1 and TRBJ1-5. TRBV21-1 corresponds to a pseudogene. The CDR3 extends over 15 amino acids. CDR3 amino acids: CAGRTFVYSNQPQHF. For the CDR3, the DNA is TGTGCCGGCAGGACTTTCGTCTATAGCAATCAGCCCCAGCATTTT.

This clonotype came up a few times. V gene TRBV5-1 combines with J gene TRBJ2-5; 9 bases align to TRBD1. CDR1 SGHRS and CDR2 YFSETQ come from the germline V gene. Germline trimming cut 3 bases from V and 3 bases from J; bases unmatched to any gene: 12. This CDR3 has 17 residues. For the CDR3, the DNA is TGCGCCAGCAGCTCGATCACAGGGGGCGATGGAAAAGAGACCCAGTACTTC. Protein sequence: CASSSITGGDGKETQYF. Supplemented by reference TRBV5-1 and TRBJ2-5, the full variable domain reads KAGVTQTPRYLIKTRGQQVTLSCSPISGHRSVSWYQQTPGQGLQFLFEYFSETQRNKGNFPGRFSGRQFSNSRSEMNVSTLELGDSALYLCASSSITGGDGKETQYFGPGTRLLVL.

This clonotype has more than one count but fewer than ten. The rearrangement links TRBV5-1 to TRBJ2-5; no definite D call. In germline, CDR1 is SGHRS, CDR2 YFSETQ. The CDR3 contains 12 residues. Trimming stripped 3 bases from V and 1 base from J, with 4 bases between. The CDR3 loop reads CASSSFQETQYF. In DNA, the CDR3 is TGCGCCAGCAGCTCCTTCCAAGAGACCCAGTACTTC.

This chain uses TRBV7-2 with TRBJ2-7; TRBD2 matches at 7 bases. CDR1 SGHTA and CDR2 FQGNSA come from the germline V gene. The CDR3 is made up of 15 amino acids. The V and J ends lost 3 bases and 0 bases, in that order; junction bases with no gene match: 5. The CDR3 sequence: CASSLGRTSSYEQYF. The CDR3 coding sequence is TGTGCCAGCAGCTTGGGCAGGACTAGCTCCTACGAGCAGTACTTC. Variable domain in full (rest from reference TRBV7-2 and TRBJ2-7): GAGVSQSPSNKVTEKGKDVELRCDPISGHTALYWYRQSLGQGLEFLIYFQGNSAPDKSGLPSDRFSAERTGGSVSTLTIQRTQQEDSAVYLCASSLGRTSSYEQYFGPGTRLTVT.

This clonotype was detected only a few times. V gene TRBV12-3 or TRBV12-4 combines with J gene TRBJ2-7; D may be TRBD1 (6 bases). The CDR3 has 15 amino acids. V lost 1 base and J lost 0, with 10 bases in between. CDR3: CASSLEGVSSYEQYF. The CDR3 coding sequence is TGTGCCAGCAGTTTAGAGGGGGTAAGCTCCTACGAGCAGTACTTC.